Reported below is one T cell receptor beta chain. These data are taken from a study of blood T cell repertoires in COVID-19. Overall study: Samples representing acute and convalescent COVID-19 were sourced from the United States, Italy and Spain. T cells, B-cell-depleted T cells, or PBMCs supplied cDNA or gDNA.

V shed 3 bases and J 2 bases; nucleotides not matched to a gene: 13. CDR3 length: 18 residues. Germline-derived CDR1 and CDR2 are LGHNA and YSLEER. Under the authors' procedure: It was from reference gene primer amplification that nucleated cell counts were estimated. Clones were read by immunoSEQ multiplex PCR, and TCRdb kept only the in-frame ones, dropping some. For V, J and clone size, that table is used; D and trimming come from the DNA. The data contain about 200,000 clones, around 84% of them singletons. The chain links TRBV4-3 to TRBJ1-3, with 7 bases matching TRBD1. Sequencing was carried out using peripheral blood. This receptor was taken from a man over 45 with active or convalescent COVID-19. Here the CDR3 reads CASSQAPQGQSAGNTIYF. Here the CDR3 DNA reads TGCGCCAGCAGCCAGGCCCCGCAGGGACAGTCGGCTGGAAACACCATATATTTT.